Listed below are T cell receptor beta chains from one sample, sequenced in a study of CD8 T cells in acute hepatitis C reinfection. Libraries were prepared by immunoSEQ multiplex PCR; TCRdb keeps only in-frame clonotypes and omits some of them. The data hold 30,000 to 40,000 clones, with roughly 88% observed a single time. The specimen was naive CD8+ T cells from PBMCs. These receptors all come from a woman aged 18-29 years who spontaneously cleared hepatitis C infection. Each CDR3 is given with its conserved first and last residue.

v_call	j_call	cdr3_aa
TRBV6-6	TRBJ1-5	CATASEGIHQPQHF
TRBV29-1	TRBJ2-2	CSVNTRGEGGELFF
TRBV11-2	TRBJ2-3	CASSLEAGGKSTQYF
TRBV27	TRBJ2-7	CASSIAASSYEQYF
TRBV19	TRBJ2-7	CASKGGQGQYEQYF
TRBV7-2	TRBJ1-1	CASRGGSGPSFF
TRBV30	TRBJ2-5	CAWSVLETQYF
TRBV6-5	TRBJ2-7	CASAPGLRFYEQYF
TRBV4-1	TRBJ2-5	CASSQEGTAPYETQYF
TRBV27	TRBJ2-1	CASSPRESNEQFF
TRBV7-3	TRBJ2-1	CASSPTGTGLGGWWEQFF
TRBV5-6	TRBJ2-1	CASSPPWTSGRGEQFF
TRBV5-6	TRBJ1-5	CASSLNGNQPQHF
TRBV2	TRBJ2-7	CACYTYEQYF
TRBV6-6	TRBJ1-1	CASSYSFYEAFF
TRBV19	TRBJ1-2	CASSPGSYGYTF
TRBV5-6	TRBJ1-1	CASSLVETEAFF
TRBV5-8	TRBJ2-3	CASSLLSSGQLTDTQYF
TRBV2	TRBJ2-1	CASSDLNNEQFF
TRBV29-1	TRBJ2-3	CSAHLELATSTDTQYF
TRBV7-9	TRBJ1-1	CASSLGRVGGTTEAFF
TRBV7-8	TRBJ1-1	CASSLGPTEAFF
TRBV7-9	TRBJ1-2	CASSVRLWGYTF
TRBV6-1	TRBJ1-2	CASSTLRDGYTF
TRBV27	TRBJ1-1	CASSLSARGYTEAFF
TRBV6-5	TRBJ2-7	CASRLTGGSYEQYF
TRBV7-9	TRBJ1-5	CTSSLGDQPQHF
TRBV7-9	TRBJ1-1	CASSFRRNTEAFF
TRBV5-1	TRBJ2-1	CASSWTTTGQFF
TRBV10-3	TRBJ1-1	CAINEGLNTEAFF
TRBV7-3	TRBJ2-5	CASSLRGRYQETQYF
TRBV4-2	TRBJ1-1	CASSQDTRAVSEAFF
TRBV27	TRBJ2-1	CASSRRINEQFF
TRBV4-2	TRBJ1-2	CASSQDFQQGANGYTF
TRBV27	TRBJ1-5	CASSGWSNQPQHF
TRBV2	TRBJ1-1	CASSELWGAEAFF
TRBV14	TRBJ1-1	CASSQGGAALNTEAFF
TRBV4-1	TRBJ2-7	CASSHPGRSYEQYF
TRBV5-6	TRBJ2-1	CASSWGVNEQFF
TRBV2	TRBJ1-1	CASKGSEAFF
TRBV7-2	TRBJ2-7	CASSPGYEQYF
TRBV2	TRBJ2-7	CASMGLPIYEQYF
TRBV18	TRBJ2-3	CASLGDSTDTQYF
TRBV2	TRBJ2-7	CASSEYGYEQYF
TRBV4-1	TRBJ2-3	CASSQSVLAPTDTQYF
TRBV6-1	TRBJ2-5	CASSAGLAGGVMETQYF
TRBV10-3	TRBJ2-1	CATREDSYNEQFF